Below are 12 T cell receptor beta chains sequenced from a single sample in a study of OX40 agonist ivuxolimab in advanced cancers. This table comes from immunoSEQ multiplex PCR, and its TCRdb copy is limited to in-frame clones, with some not included. The sample consists of about 90,000 clones, approximately 90% of them appearing once. Sequenced here: CD4+ or CD8+ T cells sorted from blood, sampled in a trial of the OX40 agonist ivuxolimab. These receptors were obtained from an adult with an advanced solid tumor such as melanoma, head and neck, liver or kidney cancer.

This chain uses TRBV4-3 with TRBJ1-5; D possibly corresponds to TRBD1 (5 bases). The CDR3 spans 15 residues. Looked up from germline, CDR1 is LGHNA and CDR2 is YSLEER. The V end lost 0 bases, the J end lost 6 bases, and 12 bases lay between the germline ends. The CDR3 region is CASSQDRQGGQPQHF. The CDR3 DNA reads TGCGCCAGCAGCCAAGATAGGCAGGGTGGTCAGCCCCAGCATTTT.

The chain uses TRBV30 and TRBJ1-1, with a weak D call TRBD1 (6 bases). Trimming pared 1 base from V and 1 base from J, leaving 13 bases between. Germline V gene sequence: CDR1 GTSNPN, CDR2 SVGIG (reference sequence). The CDR3 has 15 residues. CDR3 nucleotides: TGTGCCTGGAGTGCCACAGGGATCGGGAACACTGAAGCTTTCTTT. This encodes CAWSATGIGNTEAFF.

The chain uses TRBV11-1 and TRBJ2-5, with D maybe TRBD1 (6 bases). The CDR3 covers 14 residues. Germline CDR1 is SGHAT and CDR2 is FQDESV (reference sequence). Trimming removed 4 bases from V and 2 bases from J, with 11 bases in between. CDR3 residues: CASSSGQLQETQYF. CDR3 bases: TGTGCCAGCAGCTCGGGACAACTGCAAGAGACCCAGTACTTC.

This chain uses TRBV7-2 with TRBJ2-7; the match to TRBD2 covers 10 bases. CDR3 length: 15 amino acids. Trimming removed 3 bases from V and 4 bases from J; junction bases left unmatched: 6. In germline, CDR1 is SGHTA, CDR2 FQGNSA. The CDR3 nucleotides are TGTGCCAGCAGCTTTTCTAGCGGGAGTGGGTACGAGCAGTACTTC. Encoded protein: CASSFSSGSGYEQYF.

This clone occurred once. This rearrangement joins TRBV11-3 to TRBJ2-3; D possibly corresponds to TRBD1 (6 bases). Trimming left V 3 bases short and J 1 base short, with 11 bases between. This CDR3 region has 15 residues. Germline V gene sequence: CDR1 SGHNT, CDR2 YENEEA. The CDR3 DNA sequence: TGTGCCAGCAGCTTGTCTGGGGGCGGCACAGATACGCAGTATTTT. This sequence encodes CASSLSGGGTDTQYF.

This chain joins TRBV7-9 and TRBJ2-1, with a possible D match to TRBD2 (6 bases). The V end lost 6 bases, the J end lost 0 bases, and 12 bases lay between the germline ends. CDR1 is SEHNR, CDR2 FQNEAQ, per germline (reference sequence). This CDR3 is 15 amino acids long. The CDR3 DNA is TGTGCCAGCAGTTATAGCGGACGCTCCTACAATGAGCAGTTCTTC. Translation gives CASSYSGRSYNEQFF.

This clone came up once. The chain uses TRBV25-1 and TRBJ2-3; D could derive from TRBD1 or TRBD2 (6 bases each). V was clipped by 9 bases and J by 13 bases, with 20 bases between them. The CDR3 has 12 amino acids. Germline-derived CDR1 and CDR2 are MGHDK and SYGVNS. In nucleotides, the CDR3 is TGTGCCAGGGGGCCCGGGGGCGGGAAGGAGTATTTT. It is translated as CARGPGGGKEYF.

V gene TRBV5-1 combines with J gene TRBJ2-7; D might be TRBD2 (6 bases). Trimming pared 4 bases from V and 7 bases from J, leaving 12 bases between. This CDR3 is built from 12 residues. Germline CDR1 and CDR2: SGHRS and YFSETQ. CDR3 coding DNA: TGCGCCAGCAGCGGAGGGGCACGGGAGCAGTACTTC. It encodes CASSGGAREQYF.

This sequence joins TRBV6-1 and TRBJ2-1; TRBD2 might be the D (7 bases). The germline V gene has CDR1 MNHNS and CDR2 SASEGT. CDR3 length: 14 amino acids. Trimming pared 7 bases from V and 4 bases from J, leaving 14 bases between. The CDR3 DNA follows: TGTGCCAGCATGGGGAGGGGGAGTTACAATGAGCAGTTCTTC. Translated: CASMGRGSYNEQFF.

A single count supports this clone. The rearrangement joins TRBV7-6 to TRBJ2-2, with 8 bases identical to TRBD2. The J segment lost 0 bases and the V segment lost 5 bases, leaving 14 bases of the junction unmatched. CDR3 length equals 19 residues. Per the germline V gene, CDR1 is SGHVS and CDR2 is FNYEAQ. The CDR3 sequence: CASSPYMVAGPSNTGELFF. CDR3 in DNA: TGTGCCAGCAGCCCCTATATGGTAGCGGGACCCTCGAACACCGGGGAGCTGTTTTTT.

A remark on this clone: This CDR3 is also generated by other DNA sequences in the sample. V usage is TRBV5-1 and J usage is TRBJ2-1; 13 bases line up with TRBD2. The CDR3 contains 15 residues. J lost 5 bases, V lost 4 bases, and 3 bases had no gene match. Germline V gene lookup returns CDR1 SGHRS and CDR2 YFSETQ. The CDR3 bases are TGCGCCAGCAGCCCGGGGACTAGCGGGAACAATGAGCAGTTCTTC. As protein: CASSPGTSGNNEQFF.

V is TRBV7-9 and J is TRBJ2-3; 13 bases fit TRBD2. The germline gives CDR1 SEHNR, CDR2 FQNEAQ (reference sequence). Germline trimming cut 5 bases from V and 4 bases from J; bases unmatched to any gene: 3. This CDR3 is 15 amino acids long. Written as DNA, the CDR3 is TGTGCCAGCAGCCGGACTAGCGGGAGTTCAGATACGCAGTATTTT. It yields the protein CASSRTSGSSDTQYF.